The sequence of this TCR beta chain was determined in a study of T cell repertoires in cytomegalovirus infection. A single record per CDR3 protein comes from TCRdb applying MiXCR to the reads. In the table there are about 830,000 distinct CDR3 sequences, about 30% of which are singletons. Of note for this clonotype: What it binds is unknown.

CDR3 length: 15 amino acids. V trimming: 4 bases; J trimming: 4 bases; junction bases outside the gene matches: 3. Looked up from germline, CDR1 is KGHDR and CDR2 is SFDVKD. The chain carries TRBV24-1 and TRBJ2-2; 9 nucleotides agree with TRBD1. Sample: cultured CD8+ T cells from PBMCs, taken from culture after CMV antigen stimulation. The clonotype comes from a human donor in good health (CMV status not recorded). Some clones in this sample may be carry-over from other donors' samples. The CDR3 coding sequence is TGTGCCACCAGTGAGACGGGACAGGGCACCGGGGAGCTGTTTTTT. This encodes CATSETGQGTGELFF.